This T cell receptor beta chain was captured by sequencing in a study of blood T cell repertoires in COVID-19. Overall study: The samples span acute and convalescent COVID-19 from the United States, Italy and Spain.

Sequenced by immunoSEQ multiplex PCR; TCRdb stores in-frame clones only, minus some. The sample yields roughly 53,000 clones, roughly 84% seen once. Germline lookup yields CDR1 MNHEY and CDR2 SVGAGI. The CDR3 contains 14 residues. Trimming cost V 8 bases and J 3 bases, with 16 bases left between them. This clone was observed once. The gene calls are TRBV6-5 and TRBJ1-1; D may be TRBD1 (6 bases). Sequences were obtained from peripheral blood. This sequence originates from a human donor in a cohort sampled during active COVID-19. In DNA form, the CDR3 reads TGTGCCAGCGCCGCCGGGACACTGGACACTGAAGCTTTCTTT. The encoded protein is CASAAGTLDTEAFF.